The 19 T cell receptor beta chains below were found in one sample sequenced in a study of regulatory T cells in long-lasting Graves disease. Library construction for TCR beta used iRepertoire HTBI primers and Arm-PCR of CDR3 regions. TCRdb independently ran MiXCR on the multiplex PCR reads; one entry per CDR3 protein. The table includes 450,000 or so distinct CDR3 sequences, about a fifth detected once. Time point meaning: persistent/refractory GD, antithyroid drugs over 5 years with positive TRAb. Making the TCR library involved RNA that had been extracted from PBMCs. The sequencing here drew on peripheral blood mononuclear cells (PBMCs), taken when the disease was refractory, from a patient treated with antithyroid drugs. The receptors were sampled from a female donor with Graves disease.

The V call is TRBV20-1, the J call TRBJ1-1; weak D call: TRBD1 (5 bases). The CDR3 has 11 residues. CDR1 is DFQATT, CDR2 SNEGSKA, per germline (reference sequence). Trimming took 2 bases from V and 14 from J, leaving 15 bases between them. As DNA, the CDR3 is TGCAGTGCTAGACAGGCCCTGCGGGGGTTCTTT. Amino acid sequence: CSARQALRGFF.

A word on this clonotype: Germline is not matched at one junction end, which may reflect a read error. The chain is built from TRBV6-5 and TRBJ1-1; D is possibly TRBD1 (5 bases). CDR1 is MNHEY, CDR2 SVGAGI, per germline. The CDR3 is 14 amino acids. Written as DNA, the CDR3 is TGTGCCACCTTTTTCGTCCCAGACTGGGGCCAAGCTCTCTTT. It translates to CATFFVPDWGQALF.

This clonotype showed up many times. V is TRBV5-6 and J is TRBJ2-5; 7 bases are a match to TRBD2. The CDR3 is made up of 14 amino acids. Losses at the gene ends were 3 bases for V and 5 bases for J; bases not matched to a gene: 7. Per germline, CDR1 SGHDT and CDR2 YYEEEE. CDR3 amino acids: CASSSGRVAETQYF. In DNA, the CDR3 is TGTGCCAGCAGCTCTGGGAGGGTAGCGGAGACCCAGTACTTC.

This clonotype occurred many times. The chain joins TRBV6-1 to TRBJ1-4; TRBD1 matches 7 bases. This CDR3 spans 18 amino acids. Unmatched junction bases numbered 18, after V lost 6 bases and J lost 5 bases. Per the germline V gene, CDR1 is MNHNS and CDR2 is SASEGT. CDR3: CASRTPKLRDSLNEKLFF. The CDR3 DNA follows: TGTGCCAGCAGAACCCCGAAACTCCGGGACAGCCTGAATGAAAAACTGTTTTTT.

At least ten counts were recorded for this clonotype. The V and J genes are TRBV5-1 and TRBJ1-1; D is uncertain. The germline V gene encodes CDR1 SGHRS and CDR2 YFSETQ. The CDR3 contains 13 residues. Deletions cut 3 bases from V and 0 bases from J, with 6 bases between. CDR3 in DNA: TGCGCCAGCAGCTCCGCAATGAACACTGAAGCTTTCTTT. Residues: CASSSAMNTEAFF.

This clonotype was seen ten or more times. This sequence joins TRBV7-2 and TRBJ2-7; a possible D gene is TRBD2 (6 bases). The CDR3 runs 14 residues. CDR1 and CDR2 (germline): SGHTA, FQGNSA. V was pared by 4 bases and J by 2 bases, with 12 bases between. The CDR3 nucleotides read TGTGCCAGCAGCTCCCCGGCGGGGACCTACGAGCAGTACTTC. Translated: CASSSPAGTYEQYF.

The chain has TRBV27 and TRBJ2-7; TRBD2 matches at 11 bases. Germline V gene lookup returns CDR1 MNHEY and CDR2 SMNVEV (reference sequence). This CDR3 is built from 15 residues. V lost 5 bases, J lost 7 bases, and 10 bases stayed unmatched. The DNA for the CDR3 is TGTGCCAGCAGTCAACTAGCGGGAGAACGGGGAGAGCAGTACTTC. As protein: CASSQLAGERGEQYF.

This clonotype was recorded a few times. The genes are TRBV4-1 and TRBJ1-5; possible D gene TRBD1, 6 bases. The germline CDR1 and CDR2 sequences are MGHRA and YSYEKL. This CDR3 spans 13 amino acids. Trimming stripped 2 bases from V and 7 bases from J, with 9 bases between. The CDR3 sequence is CASSQPGDQPQHF. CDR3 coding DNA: TGCGCCAGCAGCCAACCAGGGGACCAGCCCCAGCATTTT.

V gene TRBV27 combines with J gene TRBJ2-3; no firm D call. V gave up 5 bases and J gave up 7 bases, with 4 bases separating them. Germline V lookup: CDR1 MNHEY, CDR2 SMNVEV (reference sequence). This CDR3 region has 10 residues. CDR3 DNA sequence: TGTGCCAGCAGTCTGTATACGCAGTATTTT. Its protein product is CASSLYTQYF.

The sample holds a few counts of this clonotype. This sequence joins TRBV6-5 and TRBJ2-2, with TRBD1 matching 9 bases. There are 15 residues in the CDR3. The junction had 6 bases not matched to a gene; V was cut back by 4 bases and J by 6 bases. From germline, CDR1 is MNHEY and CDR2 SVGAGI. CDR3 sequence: CASSSDRGLAGELFF. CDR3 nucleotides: TGTGCCAGCAGTTCGGACAGGGGCCTAGCCGGGGAGCTGTTTTTT.

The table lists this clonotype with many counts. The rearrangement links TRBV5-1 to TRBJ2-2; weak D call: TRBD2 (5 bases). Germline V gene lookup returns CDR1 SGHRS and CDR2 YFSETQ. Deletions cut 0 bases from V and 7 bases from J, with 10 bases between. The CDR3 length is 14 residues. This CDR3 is CASSLVREVGELFF. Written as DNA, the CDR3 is TGCGCCAGCAGCTTGGTTCGGGAAGTCGGGGAGCTGTTTTTT.

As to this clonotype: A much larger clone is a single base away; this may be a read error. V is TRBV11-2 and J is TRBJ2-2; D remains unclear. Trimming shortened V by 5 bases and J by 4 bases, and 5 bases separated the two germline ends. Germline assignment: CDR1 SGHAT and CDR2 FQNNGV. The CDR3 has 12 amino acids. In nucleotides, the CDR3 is TGTGCCAGCAGCGGTCTCACCGGGGAGCTGTTTTTT. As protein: CASSGLTGELFF.

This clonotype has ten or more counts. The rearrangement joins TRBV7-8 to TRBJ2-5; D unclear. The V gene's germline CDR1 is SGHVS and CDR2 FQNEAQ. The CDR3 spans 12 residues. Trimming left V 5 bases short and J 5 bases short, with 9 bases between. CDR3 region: CASSRQSETQYF. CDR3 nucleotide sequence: TGTGCCAGCAGCCGACAAAGTGAGACCCAGTACTTC.

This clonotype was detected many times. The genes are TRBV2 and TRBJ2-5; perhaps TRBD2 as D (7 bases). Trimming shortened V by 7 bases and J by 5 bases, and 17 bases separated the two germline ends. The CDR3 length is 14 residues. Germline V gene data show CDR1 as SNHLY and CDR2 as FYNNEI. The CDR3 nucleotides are TGTGCCAGCATATATCGGGGGGCTTTTGAGACCCAGTACTTC. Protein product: CASIYRGAFETQYF.

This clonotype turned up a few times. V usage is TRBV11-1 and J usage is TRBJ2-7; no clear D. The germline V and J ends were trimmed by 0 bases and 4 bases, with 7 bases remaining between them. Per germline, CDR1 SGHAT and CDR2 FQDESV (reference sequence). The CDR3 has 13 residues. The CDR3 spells CASSLAQRYEQYF. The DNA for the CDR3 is TGTGCCAGCAGCTTAGCCCAGAGATACGAGCAGTACTTC.

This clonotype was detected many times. Written as DNA, the CDR3 is TGTGCCAGCAGTTTAGAGGCAGGGGGCTGGACGACCCAGTACTTC. Amino acid sequence: CASSLEAGGWTTQYF. The genes are TRBV12-3 or TRBV12-4 and TRBJ2-5; 8 bases line up with TRBD1. CDR3 length equals 15 residues. Trimming cost V 1 base and J 7 bases; bases outside gene matches: 8.

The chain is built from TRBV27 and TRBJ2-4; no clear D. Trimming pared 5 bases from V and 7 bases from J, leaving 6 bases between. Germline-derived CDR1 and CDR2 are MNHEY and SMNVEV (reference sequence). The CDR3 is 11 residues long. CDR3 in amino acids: CASSRLNIQYF. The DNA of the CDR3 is TGTGCCAGCAGTCGATTGAACATTCAGTACTTC.

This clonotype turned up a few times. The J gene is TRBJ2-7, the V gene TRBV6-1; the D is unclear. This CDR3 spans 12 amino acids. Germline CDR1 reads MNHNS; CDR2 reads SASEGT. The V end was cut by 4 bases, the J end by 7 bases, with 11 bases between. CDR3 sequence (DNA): TGTGCCAGCAGTGTAGTCGTGGGGGAGCAGTACTTC. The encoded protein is CASSVVVGEQYF.

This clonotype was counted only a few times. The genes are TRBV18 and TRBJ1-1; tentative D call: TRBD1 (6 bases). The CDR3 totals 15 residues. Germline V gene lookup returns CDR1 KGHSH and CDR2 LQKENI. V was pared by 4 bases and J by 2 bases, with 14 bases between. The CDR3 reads CASSLAKGGNTEAFF. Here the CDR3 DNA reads TGTGCCAGCTCACTCGCCAAGGGGGGAAACACTGAAGCTTTCTTT. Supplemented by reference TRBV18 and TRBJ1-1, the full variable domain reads NAGVMQNPRHLVRRRGQEARLRCSPMKGHSHVYWYRQLPEEGLKFMVYLQKENIIDESGMPKERFSAEFPKEGPSILRIQQVVRGDSAAYFCASSLAKGGNTEAFFGQGTRLTVV.